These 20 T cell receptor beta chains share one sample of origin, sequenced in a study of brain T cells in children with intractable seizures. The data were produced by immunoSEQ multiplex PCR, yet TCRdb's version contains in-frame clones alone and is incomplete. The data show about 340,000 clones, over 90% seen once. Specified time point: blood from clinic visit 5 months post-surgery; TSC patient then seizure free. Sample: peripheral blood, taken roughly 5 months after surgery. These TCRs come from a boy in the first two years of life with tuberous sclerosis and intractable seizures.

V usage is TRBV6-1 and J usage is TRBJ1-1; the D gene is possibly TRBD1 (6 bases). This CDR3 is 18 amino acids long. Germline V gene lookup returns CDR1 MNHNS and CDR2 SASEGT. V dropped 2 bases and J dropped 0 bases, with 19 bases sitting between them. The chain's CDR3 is CASSEPRGGGLMNTEAFF. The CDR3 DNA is TGTGCCAGCAGTGAACCCAGAGGGGGTGGCCTCATGAACACTGAAGCTTTCTTT.

In DNA, the CDR3 is TGTGCCAGCAGCCCGGGGACAGGGAATTTCTATGGCTACACCTTC. Translation gives CASSPGTGNFYGYTF. The chain couples TRBV9 to TRBJ1-2; 9 bases are shared with TRBD1. The CDR3 loop spans 15 amino acids. V lost 4 bases and J lost 4; bases outside the gene matches: 8. Germline V gene lookup returns CDR1 SGDLS and CDR2 YYNGEE.

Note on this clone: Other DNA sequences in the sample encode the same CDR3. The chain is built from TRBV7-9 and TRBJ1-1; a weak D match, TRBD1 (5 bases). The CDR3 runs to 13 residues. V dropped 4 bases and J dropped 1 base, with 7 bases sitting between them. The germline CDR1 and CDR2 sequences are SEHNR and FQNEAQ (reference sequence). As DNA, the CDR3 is TGTGCCAGCAGCTCCCAGGGGAACACTGAAGCTTTCTTT. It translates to CASSSQGNTEAFF.

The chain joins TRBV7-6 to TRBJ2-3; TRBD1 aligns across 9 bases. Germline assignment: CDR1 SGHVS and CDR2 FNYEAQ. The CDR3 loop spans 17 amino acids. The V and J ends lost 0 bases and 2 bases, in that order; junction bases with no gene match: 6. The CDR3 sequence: CASSLAQGAFITDTQYF. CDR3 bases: TGTGCCAGCAGCTTAGCACAGGGGGCCTTTATCACAGATACGCAGTATTTT.

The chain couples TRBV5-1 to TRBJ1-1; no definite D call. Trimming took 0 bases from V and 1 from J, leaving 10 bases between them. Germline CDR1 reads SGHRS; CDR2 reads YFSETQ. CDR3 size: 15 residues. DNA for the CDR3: TGCGCCAGCAGCTTGGTTGCCCAGGCGAACACTGAAGCTTTCTTT. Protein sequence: CASSLVAQANTEAFF.

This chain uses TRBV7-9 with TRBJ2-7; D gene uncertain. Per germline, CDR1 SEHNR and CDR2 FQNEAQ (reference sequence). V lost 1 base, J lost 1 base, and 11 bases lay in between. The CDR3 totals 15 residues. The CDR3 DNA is TGTGCCAGCAGCTTAGGGTTCGGGCTTTCCTACGAGCAGTACTTC. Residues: CASSLGFGLSYEQYF. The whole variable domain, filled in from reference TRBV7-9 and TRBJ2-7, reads DTGVSQNPRHKITKRGQNVTFRCDPISEHNRLYWYRQTLGQGPEFLTYFQNEAQLEKSRLLSDRFSAERPKGSFSTLEIQRTEQGDSAMYLCASSLGFGLSYEQYFGPGTRLTVT.

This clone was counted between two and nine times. The CDR3 DNA reads TGTGCCAGCAGCTTAATTAGCGGGATGGAGCAGTACTTC. Protein product: CASSLISGMEQYF. The rearrangement joins TRBV7-3 to TRBJ2-7, with 8 nucleotides matching TRBD2. The CDR3 totals 13 residues. With 1 base clipped from V and 7 bases from J, the junction kept 3 bases outside the gene matches. The germline V gene has CDR1 SGHTA and CDR2 FQGTGA.

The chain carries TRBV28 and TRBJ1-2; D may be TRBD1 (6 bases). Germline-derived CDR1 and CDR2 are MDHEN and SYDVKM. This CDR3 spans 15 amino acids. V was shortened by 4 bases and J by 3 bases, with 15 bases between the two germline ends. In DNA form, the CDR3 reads TGTGCCAGCAGTTCGTCCGGGGGGCACTACTATGGCTACACCTTC. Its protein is CASSSSGGHYYGYTF.

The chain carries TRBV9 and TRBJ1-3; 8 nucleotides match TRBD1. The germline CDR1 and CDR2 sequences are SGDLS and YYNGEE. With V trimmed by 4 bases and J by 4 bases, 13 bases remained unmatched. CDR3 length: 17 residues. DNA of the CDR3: TGTGCCAGCAGCTCGCGCTGGACAGGGTTGGACGGAAACACCATATATTTT. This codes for CASSSRWTGLDGNTIYF.

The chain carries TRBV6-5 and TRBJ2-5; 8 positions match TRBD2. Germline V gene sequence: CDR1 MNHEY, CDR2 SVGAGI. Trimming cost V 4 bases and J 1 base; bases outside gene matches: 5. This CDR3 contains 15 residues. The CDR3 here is CASSFSGGLQETQYF. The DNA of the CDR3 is TGTGCCAGCAGTTTCTCGGGAGGGCTCCAAGAGACCCAGTACTTC.

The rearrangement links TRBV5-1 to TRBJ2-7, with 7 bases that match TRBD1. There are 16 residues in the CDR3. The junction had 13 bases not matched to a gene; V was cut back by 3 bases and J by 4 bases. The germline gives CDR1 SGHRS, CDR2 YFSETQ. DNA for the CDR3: TGCGCCAGCAGCTCAGCCTACAGGGGTGGACCGTACGAGCAGTACTTC. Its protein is CASSSAYRGGPYEQYF.

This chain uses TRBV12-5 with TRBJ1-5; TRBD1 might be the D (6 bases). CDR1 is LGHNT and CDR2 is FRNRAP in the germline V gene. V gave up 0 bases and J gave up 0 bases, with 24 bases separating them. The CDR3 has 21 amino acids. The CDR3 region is CASGLVRTGFMLGSSNQPQHF. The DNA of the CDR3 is TGTGCTAGTGGTTTGGTTAGAACAGGGTTTATGCTGGGGTCTAGCAATCAGCCCCAGCATTTT.

CDR3 amino acids: CASSQEGIGGGLVYEQYF. CDR3 in DNA: TGTGCCAGCAGCCAAGAAGGGATAGGGGGAGGACTCGTTTACGAGCAGTACTTC. The chain carries TRBV14 and TRBJ2-7; D tentatively reads TRBD1 or TRBD2 (6 bases each). The V gene lost 0 bases and the J gene lost 4 bases, with 22 bases spanning the gap. The germline gives CDR1 SGHDN, CDR2 FVKESK. CDR3 length: 18 residues.

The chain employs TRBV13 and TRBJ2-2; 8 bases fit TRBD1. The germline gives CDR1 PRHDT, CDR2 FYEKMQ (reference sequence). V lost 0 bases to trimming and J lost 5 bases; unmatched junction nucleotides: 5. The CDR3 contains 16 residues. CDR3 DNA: TGTGCCAGCAGCTTAGGCCAGGGGGCGCGAACCGGGGAGCTGTTTTTT. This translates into CASSLGQGARTGELFF.

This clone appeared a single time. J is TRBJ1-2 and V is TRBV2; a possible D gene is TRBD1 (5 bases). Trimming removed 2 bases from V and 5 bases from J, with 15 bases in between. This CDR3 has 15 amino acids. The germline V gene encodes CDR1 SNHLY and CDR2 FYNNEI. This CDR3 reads CASSELSVKGYGYTF. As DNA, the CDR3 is TGTGCCAGCAGTGAATTGTCCGTAAAGGGGTATGGCTACACCTTC. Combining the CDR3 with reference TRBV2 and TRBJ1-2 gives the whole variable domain EPEVTQTPSHQVTQMGQEVILRCVPISNHLYFYWYRQILGQKVEFLVSFYNNEISEKSEIFDDQFSVERPDGSNFTLKIRSTKLEDSAMYFCASSELSVKGYGYTFGSGTRLTVV.

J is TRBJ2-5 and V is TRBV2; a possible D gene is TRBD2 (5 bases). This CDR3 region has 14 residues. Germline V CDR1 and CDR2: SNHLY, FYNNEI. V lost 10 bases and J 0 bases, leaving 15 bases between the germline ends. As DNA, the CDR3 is TGTGCCAACTCCCCGCTAGCAAACCAAGAGACCCAGTACTTC. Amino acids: CANSPLANQETQYF.

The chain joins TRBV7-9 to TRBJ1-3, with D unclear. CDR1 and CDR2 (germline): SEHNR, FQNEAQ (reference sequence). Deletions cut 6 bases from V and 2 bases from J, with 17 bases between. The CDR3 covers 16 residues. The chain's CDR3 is CASSLEGRITGNTIYF. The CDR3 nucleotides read TGTGCCAGCAGTCTAGAGGGCCGGATCACTGGAAACACCATATATTTT.

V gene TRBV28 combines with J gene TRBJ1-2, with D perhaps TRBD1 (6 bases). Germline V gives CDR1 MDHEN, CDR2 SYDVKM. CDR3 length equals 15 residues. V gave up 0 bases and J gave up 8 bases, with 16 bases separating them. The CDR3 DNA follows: TGTGCCAGCAGTTTATGGATTTGGGGGCTACGAGGCTACACCTTC. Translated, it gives CASSLWIWGLRGYTF.

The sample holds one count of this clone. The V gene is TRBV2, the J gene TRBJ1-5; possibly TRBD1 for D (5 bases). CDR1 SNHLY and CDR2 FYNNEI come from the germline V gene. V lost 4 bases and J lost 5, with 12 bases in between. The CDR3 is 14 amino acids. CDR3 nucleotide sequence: TGTGCCAGCAGTGGAACAGGTAGGGATCAGCCCCAGCATTTT. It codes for CASSGTGRDQPQHF.

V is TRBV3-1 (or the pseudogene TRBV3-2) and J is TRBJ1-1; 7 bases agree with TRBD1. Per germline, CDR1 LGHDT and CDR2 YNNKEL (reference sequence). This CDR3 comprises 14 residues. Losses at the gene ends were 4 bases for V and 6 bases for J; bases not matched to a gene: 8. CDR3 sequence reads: CASSPAGGTAEAFF. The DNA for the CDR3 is TGTGCCAGCAGCCCAGCAGGGGGTACGGCTGAAGCTTTCTTT.